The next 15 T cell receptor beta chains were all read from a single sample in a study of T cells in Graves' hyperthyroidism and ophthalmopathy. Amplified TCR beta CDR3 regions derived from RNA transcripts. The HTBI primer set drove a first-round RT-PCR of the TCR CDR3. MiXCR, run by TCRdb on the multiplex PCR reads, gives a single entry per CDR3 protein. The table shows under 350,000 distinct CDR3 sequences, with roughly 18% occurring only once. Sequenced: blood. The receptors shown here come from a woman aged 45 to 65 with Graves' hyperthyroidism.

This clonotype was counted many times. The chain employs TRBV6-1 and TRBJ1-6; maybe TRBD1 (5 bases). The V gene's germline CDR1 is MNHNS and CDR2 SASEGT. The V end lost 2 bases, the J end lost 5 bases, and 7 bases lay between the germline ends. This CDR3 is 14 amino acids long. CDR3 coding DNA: TGTGCCAGCAGTGAAAGCAGGGATAATTCACCCCTCCACTTT. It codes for CASSESRDNSPLHF.

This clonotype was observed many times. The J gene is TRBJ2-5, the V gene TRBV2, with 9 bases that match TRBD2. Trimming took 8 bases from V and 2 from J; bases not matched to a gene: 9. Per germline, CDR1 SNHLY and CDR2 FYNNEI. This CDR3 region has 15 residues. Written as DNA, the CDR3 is TGTGCCAGCGGCGCAGAGCGGGGGGCTCAAGAGACCCAGTACTTC. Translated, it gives CASGAERGAQETQYF.

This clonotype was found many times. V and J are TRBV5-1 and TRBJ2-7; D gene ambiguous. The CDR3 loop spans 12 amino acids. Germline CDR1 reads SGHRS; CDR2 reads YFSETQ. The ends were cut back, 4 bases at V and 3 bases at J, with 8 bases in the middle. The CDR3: CASSPRHYEQYF. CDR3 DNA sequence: TGCGCCAGCAGCCCCCGCCACTACGAGCAGTACTTC.

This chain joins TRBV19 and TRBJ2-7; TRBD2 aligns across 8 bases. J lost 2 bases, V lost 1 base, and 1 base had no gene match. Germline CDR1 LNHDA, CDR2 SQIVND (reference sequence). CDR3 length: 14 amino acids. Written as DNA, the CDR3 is TGTGCCAGTAGTATAGCGGGAGGGACCTACGAGCAGTACTTC. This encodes CASSIAGGTYEQYF.

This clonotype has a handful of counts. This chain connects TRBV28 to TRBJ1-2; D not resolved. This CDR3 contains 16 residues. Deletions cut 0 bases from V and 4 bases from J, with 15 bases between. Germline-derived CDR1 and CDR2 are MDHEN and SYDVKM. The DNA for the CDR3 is TGTGCCAGCAGTTTATGGCGGACGGATGCTACCTATGGCTACACCTTC. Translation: CASSLWRTDATYGYTF.

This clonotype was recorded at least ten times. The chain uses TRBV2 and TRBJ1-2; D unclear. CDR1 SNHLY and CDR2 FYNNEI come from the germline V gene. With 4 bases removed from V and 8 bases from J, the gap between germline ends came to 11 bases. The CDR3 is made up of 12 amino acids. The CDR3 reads CASSVLGNGYTF. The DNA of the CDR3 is TGTGCCAGCAGTGTTTTAGGGAACGGCTACACCTTC.

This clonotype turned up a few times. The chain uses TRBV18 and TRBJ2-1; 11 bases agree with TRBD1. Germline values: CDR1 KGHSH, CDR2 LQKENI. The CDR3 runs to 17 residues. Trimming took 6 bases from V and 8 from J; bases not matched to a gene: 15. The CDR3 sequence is CASSLSAGTGGRDEQFF. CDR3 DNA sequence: TGTGCCAGCTCGCTTTCAGCCGGGACAGGGGGTCGGGATGAGCAGTTCTTC. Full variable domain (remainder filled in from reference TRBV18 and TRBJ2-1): NAGVMQNPRHLVRRRGQEARLRCSPMKGHSHVYWYRQLPEEGLKFMVYLQKENIIDESGMPKERFSAEFPKEGPSILRIQQVVRGDSAAYFCASSLSAGTGGRDEQFFGPGTRLTVL.

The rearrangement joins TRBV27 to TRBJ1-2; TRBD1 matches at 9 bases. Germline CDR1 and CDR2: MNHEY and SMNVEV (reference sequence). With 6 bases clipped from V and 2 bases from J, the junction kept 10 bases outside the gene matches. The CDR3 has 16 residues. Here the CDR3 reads CASREAQGAENYGYTF. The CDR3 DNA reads TGTGCCAGCAGAGAGGCACAGGGGGCGGAAAACTATGGCTACACCTTC.

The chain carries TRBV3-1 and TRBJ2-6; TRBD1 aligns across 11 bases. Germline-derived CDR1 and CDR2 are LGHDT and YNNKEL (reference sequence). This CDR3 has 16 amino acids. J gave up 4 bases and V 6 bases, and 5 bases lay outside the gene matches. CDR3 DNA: TGTGCCAGCAGGGACAGGGGGCGCTTCGGGGCCAACGTCCTGACTTTC. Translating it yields CASRDRGRFGANVLTF.

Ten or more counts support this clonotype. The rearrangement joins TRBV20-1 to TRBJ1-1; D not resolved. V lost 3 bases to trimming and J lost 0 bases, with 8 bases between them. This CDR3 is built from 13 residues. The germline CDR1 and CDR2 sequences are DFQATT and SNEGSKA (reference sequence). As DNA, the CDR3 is TGCAGTGCTAGGCCAGGCATGAACACTGAAGCTTTCTTT. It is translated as CSARPGMNTEAFF.

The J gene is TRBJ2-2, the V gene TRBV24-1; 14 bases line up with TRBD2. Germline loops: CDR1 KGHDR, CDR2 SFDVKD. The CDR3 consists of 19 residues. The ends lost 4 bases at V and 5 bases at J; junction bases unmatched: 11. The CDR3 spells CATSDPGLAGAMLTGELFF. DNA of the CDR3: TGTGCCACCAGTGACCCGGGACTAGCGGGAGCGATGTTAACCGGGGAGCTGTTTTTT.

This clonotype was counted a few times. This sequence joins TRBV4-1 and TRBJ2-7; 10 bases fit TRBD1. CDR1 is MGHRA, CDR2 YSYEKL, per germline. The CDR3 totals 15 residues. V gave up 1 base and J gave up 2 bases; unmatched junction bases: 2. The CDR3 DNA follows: TGCGCCAGCAGCCAAGCCGGGACAGGGGCCTACGAGCAGTACTTC. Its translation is CASSQAGTGAYEQYF.

In DNA, the CDR3 is TGTGCCAGCAGTCAGGATATGAGAGGCTACACCTTC. Protein: CASSQDMRGYTF. The chain uses TRBV28 and TRBJ1-2; no definite D call. V lost 5 bases, J lost 8 bases, and 12 bases lay in between. This CDR3 region has 12 residues. Germline CDR1 and CDR2: MDHEN and SYDVKM.

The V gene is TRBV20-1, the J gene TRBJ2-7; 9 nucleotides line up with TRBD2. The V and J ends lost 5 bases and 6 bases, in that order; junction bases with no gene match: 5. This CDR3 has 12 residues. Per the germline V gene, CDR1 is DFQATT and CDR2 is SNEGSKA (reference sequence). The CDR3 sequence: CSAPGLAREQYF. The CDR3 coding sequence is TGCAGTGCTCCGGGACTAGCCCGCGAGCAGTACTTC.

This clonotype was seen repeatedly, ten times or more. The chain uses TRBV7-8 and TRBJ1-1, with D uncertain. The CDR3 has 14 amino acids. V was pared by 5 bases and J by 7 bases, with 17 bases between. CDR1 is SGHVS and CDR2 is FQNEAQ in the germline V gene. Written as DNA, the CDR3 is TGTGCCAGCAGCCTCTCCACCGTAGGGAATGAAGCTTTCTTT. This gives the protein CASSLSTVGNEAFF.